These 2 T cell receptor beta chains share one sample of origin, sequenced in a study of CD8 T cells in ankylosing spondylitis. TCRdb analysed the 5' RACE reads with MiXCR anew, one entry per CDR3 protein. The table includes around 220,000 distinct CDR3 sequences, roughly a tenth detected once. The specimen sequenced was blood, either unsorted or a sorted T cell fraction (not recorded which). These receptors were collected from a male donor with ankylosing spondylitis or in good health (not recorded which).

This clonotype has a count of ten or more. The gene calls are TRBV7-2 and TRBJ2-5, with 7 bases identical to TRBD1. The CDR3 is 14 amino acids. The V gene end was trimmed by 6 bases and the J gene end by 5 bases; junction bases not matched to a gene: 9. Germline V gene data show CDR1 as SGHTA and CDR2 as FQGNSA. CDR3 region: CASSRERGRETQYF. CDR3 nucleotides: TGTGCCAGCAGTCGTGAAAGGGGGCGGGAGACCCAGTACTTC.

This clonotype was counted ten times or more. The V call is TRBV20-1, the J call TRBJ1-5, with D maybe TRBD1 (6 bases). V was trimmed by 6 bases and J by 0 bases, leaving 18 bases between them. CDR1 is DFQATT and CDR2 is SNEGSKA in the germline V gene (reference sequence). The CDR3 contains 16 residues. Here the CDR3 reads CSAHLGGGYSNQPQHF. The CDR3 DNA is TGCAGTGCCCATCTAGGGGGGGGGTATAGCAATCAGCCCCAGCATTTT.